This paragraph reports one T cell receptor beta chain. There are 14 residues in the CDR3. J gave up 0 bases and V 5 bases, and 4 bases lay outside the gene matches. Germline CDR1 SQVTM, CDR2 ANQGSEA. This specimen belongs to a study of T cells after posttransplantation cyclophosphamide. Sequenced by immunoSEQ multiplex PCR; TCRdb stores in-frame clones only, minus some. The data contain about 66,000 clones, about 94% of them singletons. Source material: PBMCs. The source is a woman in her 30s in good health and a related stem cell transplant donor. The chain couples TRBV29-1 to TRBJ2-3; 8 bases line up with TRBD2. The CDR3 region has the DNA TGCAGCGTTCCCAGCGGGGGAAGCACAGATACGCAGTATTTT. It is translated as CSVPSGGSTDTQYF.